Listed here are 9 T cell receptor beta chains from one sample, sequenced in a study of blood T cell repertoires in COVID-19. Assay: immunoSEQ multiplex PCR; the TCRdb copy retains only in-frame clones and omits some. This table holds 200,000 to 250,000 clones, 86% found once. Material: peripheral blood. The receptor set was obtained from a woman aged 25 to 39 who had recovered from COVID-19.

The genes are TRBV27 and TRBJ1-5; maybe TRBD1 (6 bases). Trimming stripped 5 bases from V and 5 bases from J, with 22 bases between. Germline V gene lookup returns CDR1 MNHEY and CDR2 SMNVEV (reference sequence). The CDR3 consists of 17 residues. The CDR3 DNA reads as TGTGCCAGCAGTCCCAGGTCAGGGGCCCAAGGTGATCAGCCCCAGCATTTT. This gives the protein CASSPRSGAQGDQPQHF.

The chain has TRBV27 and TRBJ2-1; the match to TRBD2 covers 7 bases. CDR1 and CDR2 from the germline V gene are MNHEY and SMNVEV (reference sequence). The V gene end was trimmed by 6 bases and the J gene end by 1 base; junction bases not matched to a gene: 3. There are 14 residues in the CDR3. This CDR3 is CASRERGSYNEQFF. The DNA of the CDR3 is TGTGCCAGCAGAGAGCGGGGTTCCTACAATGAGCAGTTCTTC.

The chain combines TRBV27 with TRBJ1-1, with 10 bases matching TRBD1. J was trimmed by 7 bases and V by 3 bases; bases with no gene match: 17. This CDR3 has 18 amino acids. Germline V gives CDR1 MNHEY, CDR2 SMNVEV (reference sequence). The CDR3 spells CASSFTTGGPPTSSEAFF. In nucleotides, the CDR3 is TGTGCCAGCAGTTTTACGACAGGGGGCCCCCCCACGTCTAGTGAAGCTTTCTTT.

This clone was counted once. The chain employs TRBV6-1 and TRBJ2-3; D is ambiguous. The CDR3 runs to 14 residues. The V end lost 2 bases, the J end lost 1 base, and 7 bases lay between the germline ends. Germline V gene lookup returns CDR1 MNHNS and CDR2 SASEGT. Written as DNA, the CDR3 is TGTGCCAGCAGTGAATTTAGAGGCACAGATACGCAGTATTTT. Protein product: CASSEFRGTDTQYF.

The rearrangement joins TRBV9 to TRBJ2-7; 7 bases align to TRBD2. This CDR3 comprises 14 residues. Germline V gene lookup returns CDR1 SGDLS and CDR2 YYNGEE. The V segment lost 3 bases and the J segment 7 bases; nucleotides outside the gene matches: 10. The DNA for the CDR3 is TGTGCCAGCAGCGCCTCTAGCGGAGATTGGGAGCAGTACTTC. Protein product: CASSASSGDWEQYF.

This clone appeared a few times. The CDR3 spells CASSDPGLNNSPLHF. The CDR3 DNA reads as TGCGCCAGCAGCGATCCGGGATTAAATAATTCACCCCTCCACTTT. This rearrangement joins TRBV4-1 to TRBJ1-6; unclear D gene. The CDR3 length is 15 residues. V was pared by 5 bases and J by 5 bases, with 13 bases between. Per the germline V gene, CDR1 is MGHRA and CDR2 is YSYEKL.

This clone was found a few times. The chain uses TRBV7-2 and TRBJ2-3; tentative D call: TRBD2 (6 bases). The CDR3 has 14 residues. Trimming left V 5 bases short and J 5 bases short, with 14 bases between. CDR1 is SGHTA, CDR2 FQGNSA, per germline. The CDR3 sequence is CASSRPGTGDTQYF. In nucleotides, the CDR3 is TGTGCCAGCAGCCGTCCCGGGACTGGAGATACGCAGTATTTT.

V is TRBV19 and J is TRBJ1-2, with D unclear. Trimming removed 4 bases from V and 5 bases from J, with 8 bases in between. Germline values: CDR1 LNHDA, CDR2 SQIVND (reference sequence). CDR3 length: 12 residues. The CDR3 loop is CASSTGRYGYTF. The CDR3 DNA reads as TGTGCCAGTAGTACGGGGAGGTATGGCTACACCTTC.

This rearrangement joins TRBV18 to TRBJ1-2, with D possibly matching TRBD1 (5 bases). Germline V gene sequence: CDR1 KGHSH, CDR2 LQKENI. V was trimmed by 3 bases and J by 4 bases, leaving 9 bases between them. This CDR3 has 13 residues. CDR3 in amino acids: CASSPQGAYGYTF. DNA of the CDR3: TGTGCCAGCTCACCCCAGGGTGCCTATGGCTACACCTTC.